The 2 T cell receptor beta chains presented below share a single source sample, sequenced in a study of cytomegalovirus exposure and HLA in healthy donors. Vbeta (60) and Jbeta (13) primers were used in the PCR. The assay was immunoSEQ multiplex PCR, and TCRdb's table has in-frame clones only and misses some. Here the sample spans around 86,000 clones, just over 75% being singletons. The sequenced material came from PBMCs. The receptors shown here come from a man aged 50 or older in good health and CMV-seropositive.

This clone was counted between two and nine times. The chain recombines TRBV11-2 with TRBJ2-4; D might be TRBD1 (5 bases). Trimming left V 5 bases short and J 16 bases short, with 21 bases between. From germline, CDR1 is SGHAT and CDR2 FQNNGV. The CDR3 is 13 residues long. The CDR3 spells CASSPLTGREFYF. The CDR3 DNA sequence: TGTGCCAGCAGCCCACTAACCGGCAGGGAATTTTACTTC.

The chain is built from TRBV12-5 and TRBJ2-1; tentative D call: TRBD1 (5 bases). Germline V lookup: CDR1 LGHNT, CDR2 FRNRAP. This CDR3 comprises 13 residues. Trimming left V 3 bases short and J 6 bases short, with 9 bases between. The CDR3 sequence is CASGFQGSNEQFF. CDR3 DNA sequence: TGTGCTAGTGGTTTCCAGGGAAGCAATGAGCAGTTCTTC. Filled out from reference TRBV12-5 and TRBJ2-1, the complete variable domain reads DARVTQTPRHKVTEMGQEVTMRCQPILGHNTVFWYRQTMMQGLELLAYFRNRAPLDDSGMPKDRFSAEMPDATLATLKIQPSEPRDSAVYFCASGFQGSNEQFFGPGTRLTVL.